This T cell receptor (beta chain) was obtained from a study of T cells in tumors after PD-1 blockade. Study overall: Peripheral blood samples averaged about 33,000 unique clonotypes and about 110,000 templates.

The data were produced by immunoSEQ multiplex PCR, yet TCRdb's version contains in-frame clones alone and is incomplete. The sample includes under 40,000 clones, 73% seen only once; the top ten take around 40%. Germline V gene lookup returns CDR1 SGHDN and CDR2 FVKESK. The CDR3 spans 13 residues. Trimming left V 5 bases short and J 6 bases short, with 14 bases between. This receptor was identified in a human donor with basal cell carcinoma. Sequenced material: PBMCs, taken after anti-PD-1 treatment. The chain recombines TRBV14 with TRBJ2-7; D gene uncertain. This CDR3 is CASSELQFGEQYF. The CDR3 nucleotides are TGTGCCAGCAGCGAGTTACAATTCGGCGAGCAGTACTTC.